A selection of T cell receptor beta chains follows, all from one sample in a study of T cells after yellow fever vaccination. TCRdb re-derived calls from the 5' RACE reads in MiXCR, one entry per CDR3 protein. The sample comprises approximately 330,000 distinct CDR3 sequences, under 15% of which are singletons, and 3% to 4% rests with the top ten. The starting material was CD4+ T cells sorted from PBMCs, obtained 15 days after the yellow fever booster vaccination. The receptor source for this set is a man between 18 and 29 years old who received the YFV17D yellow fever vaccine. The CDR3 runs from the conserved cysteine through the conserved F or W. Fields, in order: V gene, D gene, CDR3 protein. The D gene is left open where the match is weak.

V: TRBV5-1
D: .
CDR3: CASSLVERDPYGYTF

V: TRBV19
D: TRBD1
CDR3: CASSAYTGGADYEQYF

V: TRBV10-3
D: .
CDR3: CAIGAESYGYTF

V: TRBV20-1
D: TRBD2
CDR3: CSAPGLADTQYF

V: TRBV24-1
D: .
CDR3: CATSDDASDTQYF

V: TRBV5-5
D: .
CDR3: CASSLQAGGNTIYF

V: TRBV10-3
D: TRBD1
CDR3: CAISARQGSHGYTF

V: TRBV5-1
D: .
CDR3: CASSLERYEQYF

V: TRBV5-1
D: .
CDR3: CASSFGHPPDEQYF

V: TRBV12-3/TRBV12-4
D: TRBD1
CDR3: CASSQGQGDTDTQYF

V: TRBV5-1
D: TRBD1
CDR3: CASSNGQGAYNSPLHF

V: TRBV6-5
D: .
CDR3: CATRIPGGYEQYF

V: TRBV5-1
D: .
CDR3: CASRRRGQEETQYF

V: TRBV18
D: .
CDR3: CASSPRGEGDGYTF

V: TRBV29-1
D: .
CDR3: CSVEEHTGELFF

V: TRBV20-1
D: .
CDR3: CSAPRPGTGELFF

V: TRBV4-3
D: TRBD2
CDR3: CASSQAGLAASTDTQYF

V: TRBV20-1
D: .
CDR3: CSAGGAYSNQPQHF

V: TRBV5-1
D: TRBD1
CDR3: CASSQLTRDRGIYGYTF

V: TRBV10-3
D: .
CDR3: CAIGGSRNTEAFF

V: TRBV29-1
D: TRBD1
CDR3: CSVRTGGRNQPQHF

V: TRBV5-6
D: .
CDR3: CASRSLIGTQYF

V: TRBV7-6
D: .
CDR3: CASSFAQGRWNEQFF

V: TRBV5-1
D: TRBD1
CDR3: CASSLGQGGADTQYF

V: TRBV20-1
D: TRBD1
CDR3: CSAIPGQGIKTQYF

V: TRBV18
D: .
CDR3: CASSPRGGAGSDTQYF

V: TRBV7-2
D: TRBD1
CDR3: CASSPLTGFEQYF

V: TRBV7-9
D: .
CDR3: CASSLRRGGVTQYF

V: TRBV18
D: .
CDR3: CASSPTGTAYGYTF

V: TRBV25-1
D: .
CDR3: CASSDPNRAGYTF

V: TRBV6-5
D: .
CDR3: CASSNGGNYGYTF

V: TRBV7-2
D: TRBD1
CDR3: CASRGGTGRSEGKLFF

V: TRBV29-1
D: .
CDR3: CSVEKGLNTDTQYF

V: TRBV5-1
D: .
CDR3: CASSGGESTDTQYF

V: TRBV5-1
D: TRBD1
CDR3: CASSLSQGATEAFF

V: TRBV7-2
D: .
CDR3: CASSFIGGPNSPLHF

V: TRBV5-4
D: .
CDR3: CASSLRTGGNYGYTF

V: TRBV4-3
D: .
CDR3: CASSQLPAARNTGELFF

V: TRBV20-1
D: .
CDR3: CSATLGNTIYF

V: TRBV7-3
D: .
CDR3: CASSSGLQETQYF

V: TRBV6-2/TRBV6-3
D: .
CDR3: CASSYPRWSPFF

V: TRBV5-4
D: .
CDR3: CASSPLVGGHNYGYTF

V: TRBV30
D: .
CDR3: CAWSAGRTTEQYF

V: TRBV4-3
D: .
CDR3: CASSQENRMMQYF

V: TRBV5-5
D: .
CDR3: CASSLWGAGQPQHF

V: TRBV5-6
D: .
CDR3: CASSLAGRISGANVLTF

V: TRBV12-3/TRBV12-4
D: .
CDR3: CASTRGGGTGEMFF

V: TRBV2
D: .
CDR3: CASRSAEILFF

V: TRBV4-1
D: .
CDR3: CASSQARGAQETQYF

V: TRBV7-3
D: .
CDR3: CASRLENTGELFF

V: TRBV7-2
D: TRBD1
CDR3: CASTYSGTGFDTQYF

V: TRBV14
D: .
CDR3: CASSLDADFYSPLHF

V: TRBV7-2
D: .
CDR3: CASSLAGREQFF

V: TRBV6-2/TRBV6-3
D: .
CDR3: CASSLDRYTEAFF

V: TRBV5-6
D: TRBD2
CDR3: CASSRSGGVLREQFF

V: TRBV4-1
D: .
CDR3: CASSPLGGGGTEAFF

V: TRBV12-3/TRBV12-4
D: .
CDR3: CASSWASYEQYF

V: TRBV7-2
D: TRBD1
CDR3: CASSLARRTGGEKLFF

V: TRBV29-1
D: .
CDR3: CSVEGGFAIGAEAFF

V: TRBV12-3/TRBV12-4
D: .
CDR3: CAVATNEKLFF